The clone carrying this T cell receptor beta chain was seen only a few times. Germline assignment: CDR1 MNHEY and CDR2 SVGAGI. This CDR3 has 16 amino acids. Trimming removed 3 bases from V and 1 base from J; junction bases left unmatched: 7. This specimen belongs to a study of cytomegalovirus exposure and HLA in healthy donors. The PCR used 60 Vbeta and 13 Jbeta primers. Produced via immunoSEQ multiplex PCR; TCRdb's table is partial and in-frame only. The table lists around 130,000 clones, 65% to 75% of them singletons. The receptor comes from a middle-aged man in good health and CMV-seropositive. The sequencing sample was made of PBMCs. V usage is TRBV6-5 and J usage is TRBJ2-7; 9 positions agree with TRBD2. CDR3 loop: CASSYTSGRTSYEQYF. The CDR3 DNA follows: TGTGCCAGCAGTTATACGAGCGGGAGGACATCCTACGAGCAGTACTTC.